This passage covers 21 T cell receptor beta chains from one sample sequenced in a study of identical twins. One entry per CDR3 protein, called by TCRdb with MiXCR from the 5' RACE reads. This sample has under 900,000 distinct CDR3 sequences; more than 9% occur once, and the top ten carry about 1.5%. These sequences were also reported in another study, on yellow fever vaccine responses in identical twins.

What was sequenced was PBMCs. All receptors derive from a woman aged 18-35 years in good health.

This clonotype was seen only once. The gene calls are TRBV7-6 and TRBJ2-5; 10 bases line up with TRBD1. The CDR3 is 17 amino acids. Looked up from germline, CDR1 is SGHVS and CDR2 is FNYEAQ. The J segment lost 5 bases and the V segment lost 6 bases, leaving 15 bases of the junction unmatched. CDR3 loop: CASSHEGQGYGGETQYF. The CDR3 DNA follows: TGTGCCAGCAGTCACGAGGGACAGGGGTACGGCGGGGAGACCCAGTACTTC.

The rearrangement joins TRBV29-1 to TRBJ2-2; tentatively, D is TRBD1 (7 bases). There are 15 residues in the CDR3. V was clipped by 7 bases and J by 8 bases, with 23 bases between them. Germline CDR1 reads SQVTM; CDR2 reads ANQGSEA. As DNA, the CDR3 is TGCAGCGCCGCCGGGAAGAGACAGGGAGGAGGGGAGCTGTTTTTT. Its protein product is CSAAGKRQGGGELFF.

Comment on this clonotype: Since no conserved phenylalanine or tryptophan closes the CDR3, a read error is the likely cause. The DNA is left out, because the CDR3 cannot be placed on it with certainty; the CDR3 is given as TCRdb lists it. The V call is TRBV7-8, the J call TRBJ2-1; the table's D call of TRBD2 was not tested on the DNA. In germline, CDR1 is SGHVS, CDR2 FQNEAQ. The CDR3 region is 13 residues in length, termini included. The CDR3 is CASSLAVSGRTLY.

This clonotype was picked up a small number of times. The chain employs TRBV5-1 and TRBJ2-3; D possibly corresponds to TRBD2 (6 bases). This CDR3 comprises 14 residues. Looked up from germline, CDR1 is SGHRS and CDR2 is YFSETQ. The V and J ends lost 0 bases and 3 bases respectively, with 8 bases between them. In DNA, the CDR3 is TGCGCCAGCAGCTTGGAGCGGGCTACAGATACGCAGTATTTT. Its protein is CASSLERATDTQYF.

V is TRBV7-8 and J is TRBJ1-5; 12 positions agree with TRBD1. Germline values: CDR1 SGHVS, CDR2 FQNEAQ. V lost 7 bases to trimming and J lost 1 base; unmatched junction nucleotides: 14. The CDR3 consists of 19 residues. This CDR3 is CASTLIGTGGMESNQPQHF. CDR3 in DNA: TGTGCCAGCACCCTCATCGGGACAGGGGGCATGGAAAGCAATCAGCCCCAGCATTTT.

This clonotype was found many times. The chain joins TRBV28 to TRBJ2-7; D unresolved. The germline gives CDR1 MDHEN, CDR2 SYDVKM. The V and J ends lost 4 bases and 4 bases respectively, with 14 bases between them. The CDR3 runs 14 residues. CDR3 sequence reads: CASSWPRRLYEQYV. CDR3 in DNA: TGTGCCAGCAGTTGGCCGCGTCGGTTGTACGAGCAGTACGTC.

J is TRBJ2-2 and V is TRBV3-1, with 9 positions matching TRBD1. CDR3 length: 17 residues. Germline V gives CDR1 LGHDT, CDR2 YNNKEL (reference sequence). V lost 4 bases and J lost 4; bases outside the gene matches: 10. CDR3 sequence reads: CASSPTPGTGTTGELFF. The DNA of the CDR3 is TGTGCCAGCAGCCCCACCCCCGGGACAGGGACCACCGGGGAGCTGTTTTTT.

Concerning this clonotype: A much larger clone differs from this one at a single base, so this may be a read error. CDR3 sequence reads: CASSQGGVNEQLF. Written as DNA, the CDR3 is TGCGCCAGCAGCCAAGGGGGCGTCAATGAGCAGTTATTC. The chain links TRBV4-1 to TRBJ2-1; possible D gene TRBD1, 5 bases. Germline assignment: CDR1 MGHRA and CDR2 YSYEKL. The CDR3 covers 13 residues.

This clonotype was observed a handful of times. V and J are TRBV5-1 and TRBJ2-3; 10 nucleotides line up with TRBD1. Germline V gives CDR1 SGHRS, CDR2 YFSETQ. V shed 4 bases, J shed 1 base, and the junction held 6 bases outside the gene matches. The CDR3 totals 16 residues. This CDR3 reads CASSPGTGDRTDTQYF. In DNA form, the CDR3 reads TGCGCCAGCAGCCCAGGGACAGGGGATCGCACAGATACGCAGTATTTT.

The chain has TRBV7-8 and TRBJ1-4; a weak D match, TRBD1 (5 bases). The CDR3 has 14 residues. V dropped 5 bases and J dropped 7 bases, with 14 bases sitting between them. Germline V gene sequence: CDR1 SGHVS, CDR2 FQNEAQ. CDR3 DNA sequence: TGTGCCAGCAGCACCCAATGGGGGGGTGAAAAACTGTTTTTT. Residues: CASSTQWGGEKLFF.

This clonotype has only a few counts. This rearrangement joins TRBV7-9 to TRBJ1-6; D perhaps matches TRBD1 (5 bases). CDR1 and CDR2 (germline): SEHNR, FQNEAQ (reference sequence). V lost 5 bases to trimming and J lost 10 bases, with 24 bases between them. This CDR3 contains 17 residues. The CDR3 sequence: CASSPVSGGPAGSPLHF. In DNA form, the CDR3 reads TGTGCCAGCAGCCCTGTTTCGGGGGGACCCGCCGGGTCACCCCTCCACTTT.

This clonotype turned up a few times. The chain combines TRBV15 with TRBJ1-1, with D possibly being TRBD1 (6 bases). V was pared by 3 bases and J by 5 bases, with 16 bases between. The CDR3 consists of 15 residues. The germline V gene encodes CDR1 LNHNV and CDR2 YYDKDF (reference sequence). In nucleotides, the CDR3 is TGTGCCACCAGCAGCGAGTCCGGGACAAGGACTGAAGCTTTCTTT. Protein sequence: CATSSESGTRTEAFF. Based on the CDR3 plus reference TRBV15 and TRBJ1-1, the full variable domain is DAMVIQNPRYQVTQFGKPVTLSCSQTLNHNVMYWYQQKSSQAPKLLFHYYDKDFNNEADTPDNFQSRRPNTSFCFLDIRSPGLGDTAMYLCATSSESGTRTEAFFGQGTRLTVV.

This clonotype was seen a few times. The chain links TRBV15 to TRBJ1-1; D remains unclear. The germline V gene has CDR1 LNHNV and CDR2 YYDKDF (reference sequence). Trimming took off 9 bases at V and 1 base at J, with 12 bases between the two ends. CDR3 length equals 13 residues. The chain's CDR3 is CATSPGENTEAFF. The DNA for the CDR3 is TGTGCCACTTCCCCAGGTGAGAACACTGAAGCTTTCTTT.

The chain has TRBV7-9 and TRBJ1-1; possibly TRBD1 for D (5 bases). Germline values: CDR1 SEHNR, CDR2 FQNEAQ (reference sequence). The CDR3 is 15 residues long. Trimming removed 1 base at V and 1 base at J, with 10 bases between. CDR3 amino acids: CASSLGGSGNTEAFF. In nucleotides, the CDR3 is TGTGCCAGCAGCTTAGGGGGGTCGGGGAACACTGAAGCTTTCTTT.

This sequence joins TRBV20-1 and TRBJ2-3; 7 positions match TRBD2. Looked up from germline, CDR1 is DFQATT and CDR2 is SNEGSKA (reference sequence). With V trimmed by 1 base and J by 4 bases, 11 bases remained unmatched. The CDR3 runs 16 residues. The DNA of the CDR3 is TGCAGTGCTAGAGCCCAATTGACACTAGCGCCAGATACGCAGTATTTT. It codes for CSARAQLTLAPDTQYF.

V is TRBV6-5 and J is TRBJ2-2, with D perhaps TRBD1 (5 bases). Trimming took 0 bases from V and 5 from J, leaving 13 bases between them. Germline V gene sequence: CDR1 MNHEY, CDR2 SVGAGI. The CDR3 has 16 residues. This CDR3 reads CASSYSGRVETGELFF. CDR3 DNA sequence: TGTGCCAGCAGTTACTCCGGCAGGGTGGAAACCGGGGAGCTGTTTTTT.

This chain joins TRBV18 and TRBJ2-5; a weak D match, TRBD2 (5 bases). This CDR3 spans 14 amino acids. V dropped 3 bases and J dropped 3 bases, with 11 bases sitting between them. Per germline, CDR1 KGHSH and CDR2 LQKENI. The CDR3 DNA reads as TGTGCCAGCTCACCCGCCGGGATTGAAGAGACCCAGTACTTC. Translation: CASSPAGIEETQYF.

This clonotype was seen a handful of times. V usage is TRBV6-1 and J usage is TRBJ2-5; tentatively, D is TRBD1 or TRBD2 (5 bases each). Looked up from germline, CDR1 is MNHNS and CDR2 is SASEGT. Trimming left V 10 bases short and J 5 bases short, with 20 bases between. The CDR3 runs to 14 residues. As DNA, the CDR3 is TGTGCCACCAACATAGGTGTGGGGGACGAGACCCAGTACTTC. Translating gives CATNIGVGDETQYF.

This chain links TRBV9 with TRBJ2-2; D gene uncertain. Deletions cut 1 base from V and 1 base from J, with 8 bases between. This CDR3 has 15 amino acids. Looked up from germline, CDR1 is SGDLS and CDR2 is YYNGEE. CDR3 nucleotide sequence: TGTGCCAGCAGCGTATCAGTGAAGAACACCGGGGAGCTGTTTTTT. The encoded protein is CASSVSVKNTGELFF.

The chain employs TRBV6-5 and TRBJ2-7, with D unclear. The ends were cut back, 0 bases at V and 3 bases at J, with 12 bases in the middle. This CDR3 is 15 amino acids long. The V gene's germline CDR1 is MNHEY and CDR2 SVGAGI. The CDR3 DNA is TGTGCCAGCAGTTACTCGATAGGGTTCTTCTACGAGCAGTACTTC. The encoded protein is CASSYSIGFFYEQYF.

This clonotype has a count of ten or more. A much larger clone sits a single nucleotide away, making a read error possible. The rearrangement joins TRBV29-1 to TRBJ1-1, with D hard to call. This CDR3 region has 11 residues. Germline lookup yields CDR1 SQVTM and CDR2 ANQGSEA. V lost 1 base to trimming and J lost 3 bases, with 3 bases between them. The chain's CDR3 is CSVEGDTEAFF. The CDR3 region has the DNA TGCAGCGTTGAAGGGGACACTGAAGCTTTCTTT.